This paragraph covers one T cell receptor (beta chain) sequence. Its antigen is unidentified. Mismatch with germline at one junction end may stem from a read error. The data were taken from a study of beta chain features in type 1 diabetes. At the level of the study: Investigators examined nearly 110,000,000 sorted cells across all samples. Study-wide findings and caveats: Within each of all four CD4+ subsets, Type 1 diabetes patients had TCRB CDR3s that were moderately but significantly shorter.

The authors reverse transcribed all of the isolated RNA, so sequencing captured expressed TCRB transcripts. Generated by immunoSEQ multiplex PCR, the TCRdb table keeps only in-frame clones and is missing some. The sample shows hundreds of thousands of clones, 15% to 17% of them seen only once. It was via CD45RO/CCR7/CD25/CD127/CD95/CD27 that CD4+ naive, central memory, regulatory and stem cell-like memory cells were sorted. Once sorted, every population was more than 95% pure. Sequenced material: naive CD4+ T cells from blood. The receptor was derived from a man between 18 and 35 years old in good health.

CDR3 protein: CASSIRPREQGVF. The CDR3 coding sequence is TGTGCCAGTAGTATCCGACCAAGAGAACAGGGAGTCTTC. The chain is built from TRBV19 and TRBJ1-2, with TRBD1 as a possible D gene (6 bases). The CDR3 loop spans 13 amino acids. Germline CDR1 is LNHDA and CDR2 is SQIVND (reference sequence).